These 25 T cell receptor beta chains were sequenced from one sample in a study of cytotoxic CD8 clonotypes in ibrutinib-treated CLL. The data were produced by immunoSEQ multiplex PCR, yet TCRdb's version contains in-frame clones alone and is incomplete. The sample yields roughly 190,000 clones, 72% seen once. Sequenced material: PBMCs, taken after 24 months of ibrutinib treatment. The origin of the receptors is a human donor with chronic lymphocytic leukemia.

The genes are TRBV18 and TRBJ2-5; 7 nucleotides agree with TRBD2. The junction had 5 bases not matched to a gene; V was cut back by 6 bases and J by 1 base. The CDR3 loop spans 14 amino acids. The germline V gene has CDR1 KGHSH and CDR2 LQKENI. The DNA for the CDR3 is TGTGCCAGCTCCCGGGAGCGGGGCCAAGAGACCCAGTACTTC. Translated: CASSRERGQETQYF.

V and J are TRBV9 and TRBJ2-3, with TRBD2 matching 13 bases. Germline V gives CDR1 SGDLS, CDR2 YYNGEE. This CDR3 comprises 17 residues. V shed 4 bases, J shed 5 bases, and the junction held 10 bases outside the gene matches. The DNA for the CDR3 is TGTGCCAGCAGCCTTTGGACTAGCGGGAGAGGCGTAGATACGCAGTATTTT. It yields the protein CASSLWTSGRGVDTQYF.

This clone showed up just a few times. The rearrangement joins TRBV15 to TRBJ1-3; D might be TRBD1 (5 bases). The CDR3 runs to 15 residues. Per the germline V gene, CDR1 is LNHNV and CDR2 is YYDKDF (reference sequence). Trimming stripped 0 bases from V and 4 bases from J, with 10 bases between. CDR3 sequence (DNA): TGTGCCACCAGCAGAGATTATCAGGGAGGAAACACCATATATTTT. Its translation is CATSRDYQGGNTIYF.

This clone is a singleton in its sample. The chain recombines TRBV2 with TRBJ1-3, with D maybe TRBD1 (6 bases). Germline CDR1 SNHLY, CDR2 FYNNEI. Trimming cost V 0 bases and J 4 bases, with 7 bases left between them. The CDR3 sequence is 14 residues long. The CDR3, as DNA: TGTGCCAGCAGTGAAGCAACAGGGGGAAACACCATATATTTT. Its protein is CASSEATGGNTIYF.

This chain connects TRBV2 to TRBJ2-3, with a weak D call TRBD2 (5 bases). V shed 3 bases and J shed 1 base, with 20 bases lying between them. Germline assignment: CDR1 SNHLY and CDR2 FYNNEI. The CDR3 totals 18 residues. The CDR3 DNA reads as TGTGCCAGCAGTGAGGGCGGGCCCGGCGGATTTCGCACAGATACGCAGTATTTT. Its protein product is CASSEGGPGGFRTDTQYF. Combining the CDR3 with reference TRBV2 and TRBJ2-3 gives the whole variable domain EPEVTQTPSHQVTQMGQEVILRCVPISNHLYFYWYRQILGQKVEFLVSFYNNEISEKSEIFDDQFSVERPDGSNFTLKIRSTKLEDSAMYFCASSEGGPGGFRTDTQYFGPGTRLTVL.

This chain connects TRBV6-5 to TRBJ2-7; 7 bases align to TRBD2. V shed 0 bases, J shed 4 bases, and the junction held 3 bases outside the gene matches. This CDR3 is built from 14 residues. Germline V CDR1 and CDR2: MNHEY, SVGAGI. The CDR3 region is CASSYSVSGYEQYF. CDR3 sequence (DNA): TGTGCCAGCAGTTACTCGGTTAGCGGGTACGAGCAGTACTTC.

This rearrangement joins TRBV7-6 to TRBJ2-5; D is perhaps TRBD2 (6 bases). This CDR3 has 12 residues. The V gene lost 1 base and the J gene lost 7 bases, with 7 bases spanning the gap. Germline CDR1 SGHVS, CDR2 FNYEAQ. CDR3 DNA: TGTGCCAGCAGCTTAGAAGCGGGGACCCAGTACTTC. It specifies CASSLEAGTQYF.

V is TRBV15 and J is TRBJ2-3; 7 bases are a match to TRBD2. V was pared by 2 bases and J by 1 base, with 3 bases of the junction left unmatched. This CDR3 comprises 15 residues. From germline, CDR1 is LNHNV and CDR2 YYDKDF (reference sequence). The CDR3 sequence: CATSRRTSGTDTQYF. DNA of the CDR3: TGTGCCACCAGCAGAAGGACTAGTGGCACAGATACGCAGTATTTT. Combining the CDR3 with reference TRBV15 and TRBJ2-3 gives the whole variable domain DAMVIQNPRYQVTQFGKPVTLSCSQTLNHNVMYWYQQKSSQAPKLLFHYYDKDFNNEADTPDNFQSRRPNTSFCFLDIRSPGLGDTAMYLCATSRRTSGTDTQYFGPGTRLTVL.

The chain employs TRBV30 and TRBJ2-2, with TRBD2 as a possible D gene (6 bases). The V and J ends lost 6 bases and 0 bases respectively, with 11 bases between them. The CDR3 extends over 14 amino acids. Germline-derived CDR1 and CDR2 are GTSNPN and SVGIG (reference sequence). The CDR3 here is CACPWDSNTGELFF. CDR3 sequence (DNA): TGTGCCTGCCCGTGGGACTCGAACACCGGGGAGCTGTTTTTT.

V is TRBV7-3 and J is TRBJ1-1; D perhaps matches TRBD1 (5 bases). Per the germline V gene, CDR1 is SGHTA and CDR2 is FQGTGA. The ends were cut back, 2 bases at V and 4 bases at J, with 14 bases in the middle. CDR3 length: 15 amino acids. The CDR3 region is CASSLQGPLGTEAFF. Written as DNA, the CDR3 is TGTGCCAGCAGCTTACAGGGTCCTTTGGGCACTGAAGCTTTCTTT. The complete variable domain, with remaining parts taken from reference TRBV7-3 and TRBJ1-1, reads GAGVSQTPSNKVTEKGKYVELRCDPISGHTALYWYRQSLGQGPEFLIYFQGTGAADDSGLPNDRFFAVRPEGSVSTLKIQRTERGDSAVYLCASSLQGPLGTEAFFGQGTRLTVV.

The chain couples TRBV7-8 to TRBJ1-1; no definite D call. V was pared by 7 bases and J by 2 bases, with 11 bases between. In germline, CDR1 is SGHVS, CDR2 FQNEAQ. This CDR3 has 13 residues. Here the CDR3 DNA reads TGTGCCAGCAACCACCCGGGCAACACTGAAGCTTTCTTT. Translation gives CASNHPGNTEAFF.

The rearrangement joins TRBV6-1 to TRBJ2-7; no clear D gene. Germline V gene lookup returns CDR1 MNHNS and CDR2 SASEGT. This CDR3 is built from 14 residues. V was clipped by 1 base and J by 4 bases, with 11 bases between them. The chain's CDR3 is CASSEGPTVYEQYF. For the CDR3, the DNA is TGTGCCAGCAGTGAAGGTCCTACCGTTTACGAGCAGTACTTC.

This chain joins TRBV10-3 and TRBJ2-2; 9 nucleotides align to TRBD2. Trimming took 8 bases from V and 5 from J; bases not matched to a gene: 6. The CDR3 runs to 14 residues. Germline-derived CDR1 and CDR2 are ENHRY and SYGVKD. Here the CDR3 DNA reads TGTGCCATCGCCCAGGCGGGAGGGACCGGGGAGCTGTTTTTT. As protein: CAIAQAGGTGELFF.

The rearrangement joins TRBV11-3 to TRBJ2-7; D call uncertain. Looked up from germline, CDR1 is SGHNT and CDR2 is YENEEA. Deletions cut 1 base from V and 2 bases from J, with 6 bases between. There are 13 residues in the CDR3. For the CDR3, the DNA is TGTGCCAGCAGCTTAGGTCCCACCTACGAGCAGTACTTC. It specifies CASSLGPTYEQYF.

The chain employs TRBV7-9 and TRBJ1-1; D is unresolved. This CDR3 is built from 12 residues. Germline assignment: CDR1 SEHNR and CDR2 FQNEAQ (reference sequence). The V end was cut by 1 base, the J end by 6 bases, with 6 bases between. The chain's CDR3 is CASSLGGAEAFF. The CDR3 DNA follows: TGTGCCAGCAGCTTAGGTGGGGCTGAAGCTTTCTTT.

V usage is TRBV28 and J usage is TRBJ1-5, with D hard to call. V was pared by 3 bases and J by 0 bases, with 3 bases between. From germline, CDR1 is MDHEN and CDR2 SYDVKM. This CDR3 spans 13 amino acids. CDR3 sequence (DNA): TGTGCCAGCAGTTTCAGTAGCAATCAGCCCCAGCATTTT. Translating it yields CASSFSSNQPQHF.

The chain couples TRBV29-1 to TRBJ1-4; D may be TRBD1 (5 bases). Trimming pared 7 bases from V and 6 bases from J, leaving 18 bases between. This CDR3 comprises 14 residues. The germline gives CDR1 SQVTM, CDR2 ANQGSEA. For the CDR3, the DNA is TGCAGCGCAAAGCGAATGGGGGGGGATGAAAAACTGTTTTTT. Its protein product is CSAKRMGGDEKLFF.

The gene calls are TRBV9 and TRBJ2-2, with TRBD1 as a possible D gene (6 bases). The CDR3 is 14 amino acids. Germline-derived CDR1 and CDR2 are SGDLS and YYNGEE. Trimming pared 2 bases from V and 4 bases from J, leaving 9 bases between. DNA of the CDR3: TGTGCCAGCAGCGTTATAGGGGGCACCGGGGAGCTGTTTTTT. Amino acid sequence: CASSVIGGTGELFF.

A word on this clone: Germline is not matched at one junction end, which may reflect a read error. The chain employs TRBV18 and TRBJ1-1; tentatively, D is TRBD1 (6 bases). CDR3 length: 16 residues. The germline V gene has CDR1 KGHSH and CDR2 LQKENI. The CDR3 bases are TGTGCCAGCTCCCCACCGAATAGGGGGGCGTACACTGAAGCTTTCTTT. It specifies CASSPPNRGAYTEAFF.

The J gene is TRBJ2-1, the V gene TRBV4-3, with 8 bases aligning to TRBD2. With V trimmed by 1 base and J by 6 bases, 5 bases remained unmatched. Germline CDR1 and CDR2: LGHNA and YSLEER. The CDR3 is made up of 15 amino acids. The CDR3 loop reads CASSQASGTSNEQFF. CDR3 bases: TGCGCCAGCAGCCAAGCGTCCGGGACTAGCAATGAGCAGTTCTTC.

This clone was counted between two and nine times. The V and J genes are TRBV19 and TRBJ2-3; 13 bases are shared with TRBD2. From germline, CDR1 is LNHDA and CDR2 SQIVND (reference sequence). The CDR3 covers 18 residues. J lost 5 bases, V lost 1 base, and 9 bases had no gene match. Here the CDR3 reads CASSIGTSGRGNGDTQYF. The CDR3 DNA follows: TGTGCCAGTAGTATAGGGACTAGCGGGAGAGGGAACGGAGATACGCAGTATTTT.

The genes are TRBV5-6 and TRBJ2-7, with a tentative D call TRBD1 (5 bases). Germline assignment: CDR1 SGHDT and CDR2 YYEEEE. Trimming pared 0 bases from V and 5 bases from J, leaving 9 bases between. The length of the CDR3 is 13 residues. The CDR3 spells CASSLAGPDEQYF. The CDR3, as DNA: TGTGCCAGCAGCTTGGCAGGGCCTGACGAGCAGTACTTC.

The chain joins TRBV15 to TRBJ2-1, with a possible D match to TRBD2 (6 bases). Trimming stripped 1 base from V and 5 bases from J, with 12 bases between. This CDR3 region has 15 residues. Germline-derived CDR1 and CDR2 are LNHNV and YYDKDF (reference sequence). This CDR3 is CATSRAGTFNNEQFF. The CDR3 DNA reads as TGTGCCACCAGCAGAGCCGGGACTTTCAACAATGAGCAGTTCTTC.

V gene TRBV28 combines with J gene TRBJ2-5; 8 bases fit TRBD2. The CDR3 has 15 residues. In germline, CDR1 is MDHEN, CDR2 SYDVKM. After removal of 3 bases from V and 2 bases from J, the junction contained 5 bases not matched to a gene. This CDR3 is CASSFSGKSQETQYF. The CDR3 DNA is TGTGCCAGCAGTTTTAGCGGGAAATCACAAGAGACCCAGTACTTC.

This clone appeared a single time. J is TRBJ2-1 and V is TRBV5-5; 9 nucleotides match TRBD2. The germline CDR1 and CDR2 sequences are SGHKS and YYEKEE (reference sequence). V dropped 4 bases and J dropped 5; count of bases not matched to a gene: 13. The CDR3 consists of 17 residues. CDR3 amino acids: CASSQTGLASGNNEQFF. CDR3 in DNA: TGTGCCAGCAGCCAGACAGGATTGGCTAGCGGGAACAATGAGCAGTTCTTC.